Listed here are 23 T cell receptor beta chains from one sample, sequenced in a study of cytomegalovirus exposure and HLA in healthy donors. PCR involved 60 Vbeta and 13 Jbeta primers. Libraries were prepared by immunoSEQ multiplex PCR; TCRdb keeps only in-frame clonotypes and omits some of them. Here the sample spans 100,000 to 150,000 clones, 80% being singletons. The sequencing sample was made of PBMCs. The receptors come from a man aged 30 to 39 in good health and CMV-seropositive.

The rearrangement uses TRBV11-3 and TRBJ2-2, with 9 bases matching TRBD2. The CDR3 runs to 15 residues. The V gene end was trimmed by 5 bases and the J gene end by 6 bases; junction bases not matched to a gene: 7. Per the germline V gene, CDR1 is SGHNT and CDR2 is YENEEA. The CDR3 DNA is TGTGCCAGCAGCGGCCGAGCGGGGGGACCCGGGGAGCTGTTTTTT. Amino acids: CASSGRAGGPGELFF. Complete variable domain (other parts from reference TRBV11-3 and TRBJ2-2): EAGVVQSPRYKIIEKKQPVAFWCNPISGHNTLYWYLQNLGQGPELLIRYENEEAVDDSQLPKDRFSAERLKGVDSTLKIQPAELGDSAVYLCASSGRAGGPGELFFGEGSRLTVL.

V usage is TRBV30 and J usage is TRBJ1-1; D unresolved. The germline gives CDR1 GTSNPN, CDR2 SVGIG (reference sequence). The V gene lost 4 bases and the J gene lost 5 bases, with 11 bases spanning the gap. This CDR3 region has 12 residues. CDR3 region: CAWNGGPTEAFF. CDR3 bases: TGTGCCTGGAATGGAGGGCCTACTGAAGCTTTCTTT.

The chain is built from TRBV21-1 and TRBJ2-5; the table's D gene call, TRBD1, was not cross checked with the DNA. TRBV21-1 is an annotated pseudogene. The CDR3 is made up of 14 amino acids. CDR3 in DNA: TGTGCCTCCATGGACAGGCCCCTGGGAGAGACCCAGTACTTC. Translated, it gives CASMDRPLGETQYF.

This chain joins TRBV19 and TRBJ2-6; no reliable D call. The V end was cut by 3 bases, the J end by 0 bases, with 18 bases between. Germline V gene data show CDR1 as LNHDA and CDR2 as SQIVND (reference sequence). CDR3 length: 19 amino acids. The CDR3 DNA follows: TGTGCCAGTAGTATCTATTTTGGCAGACTGGTCTCTGGGGCCAACGTCCTGACTTTC. Translating gives CASSIYFGRLVSGANVLTF.

The chain employs TRBV10-3 and TRBJ1-4; 7 bases map to TRBD1. This CDR3 has 13 amino acids. V trimming: 10 bases; J trimming: 5 bases; junction bases outside the gene matches: 7. The germline CDR1 and CDR2 sequences are ENHRY and SYGVKD. The chain's CDR3 is CATGDSANEKLFF. The DNA for the CDR3 is TGTGCCACCGGGGACAGCGCAAATGAAAAACTGTTTTTT.

This chain connects TRBV6-1 to TRBJ1-5; perhaps TRBD1 as D (6 bases). V lost 7 bases to trimming and J lost 5 bases, with 12 bases between them. Germline V gene data show CDR1 as MNHNS and CDR2 as SASEGT. The CDR3 extends over 13 amino acids. CDR3 in amino acids: CASTRGGDQPQHF. In DNA, the CDR3 is TGTGCCAGCACCCGAGGGGGAGATCAGCCCCAGCATTTT.

The V call is TRBV27, the J call TRBJ1-1, with D possibly matching TRBD1 (6 bases). In germline, CDR1 is MNHEY, CDR2 SMNVEV (reference sequence). Trimming removed 8 bases at V and 0 bases at J, with 13 bases between. This CDR3 has 14 residues. The DNA of the CDR3 is TGTGCCAGCCCAATACAGGGAATGAACACTGAAGCTTTCTTT. This sequence encodes CASPIQGMNTEAFF.

The chain employs TRBV6-1 and TRBJ1-1; tentative D call: TRBD1 (5 bases). V was trimmed by 1 base and J by 0 bases, leaving 12 bases between them. The CDR3 is 16 amino acids. Germline V gene data show CDR1 as MNHNS and CDR2 as SASEGT. The CDR3 region has the DNA TGTGCCAGCAGTGAAGGGGCAGGGCACTTGAACACTGAAGCTTTCTTT. Encoded protein: CASSEGAGHLNTEAFF.

The chain is built from TRBV5-1 and TRBJ2-2; D may be TRBD2 (5 bases). In germline, CDR1 is SGHRS, CDR2 YFSETQ. The CDR3 totals 15 residues. Trimming left V 4 bases short and J 4 bases short, with 14 bases between. The CDR3: CASSLVGGITGELFF. CDR3 sequence (DNA): TGCGCCAGCAGCCTGGTAGGAGGAATCACCGGGGAGCTGTTTTTT.

This chain uses TRBV2 with TRBJ1-6; maybe TRBD1 (6 bases). V shed 0 bases and J shed 7 bases, with 10 bases lying between them. CDR1 is SNHLY, CDR2 FYNNEI, per germline. The CDR3 is made up of 15 amino acids. This CDR3 is CASSEAGTRNSPLHF. The CDR3, as DNA: TGTGCCAGCAGTGAAGCGGGGACAAGAAATTCACCCCTCCACTTT.

This chain joins TRBV7-2 and TRBJ2-3; D might be TRBD2 (5 bases). Trimming pared 2 bases from V and 6 bases from J, leaving 21 bases between. The germline V gene has CDR1 SGHTA and CDR2 FQGNSA. The CDR3 spans 17 residues. As DNA, the CDR3 is TGTGCCAGCAGCTTACGCCCTCTTGGACTTTCCCTGGATACGCAGTATTTT. Amino acids: CASSLRPLGLSLDTQYF.

The table lists this clone with a few counts. The genes are TRBV12-5 and TRBJ1-1; D is unclear. Germline V lookup: CDR1 LGHNT, CDR2 FRNRAP. This CDR3 contains 11 residues. The V end lost 6 bases, the J end lost 4 bases, and 6 bases lay between the germline ends. The CDR3 spells CASGLSTEAFF. The CDR3 DNA follows: TGTGCTAGTGGCCTTAGCACTGAAGCTTTCTTT.

The chain uses TRBV4-1 and TRBJ2-3; 7 bases match TRBD2. The germline V gene encodes CDR1 MGHRA and CDR2 YSYEKL. The CDR3 covers 17 residues. V shed 4 bases and J 0 bases; nucleotides not matched to a gene: 10. CDR3 amino acids: CASSLRLREGSTDTQYF. In DNA form, the CDR3 reads TGCGCCAGCAGCCTACGACTGAGGGAGGGTAGCACAGATACGCAGTATTTT.

The J gene is TRBJ2-7, the V gene TRBV28, with a possible D match to TRBD1 (5 bases). CDR1 and CDR2 from the germline V gene are MDHEN and SYDVKM. V gave up 7 bases and J gave up 4 bases, with 11 bases separating them. This CDR3 comprises 12 residues. CDR3 residues: CASNLGAYEQYF. The CDR3 DNA is TGTGCCAGCAACCTAGGGGCGTACGAGCAGTACTTC.

This clone was detected only a few times. The rearrangement joins TRBV9 to TRBJ2-3; perhaps TRBD2 as D (6 bases). Trimming removed 0 bases from V and 1 base from J, with 15 bases in between. Germline-derived CDR1 and CDR2 are SGDLS and YYNGEE. The CDR3 covers 17 residues. The CDR3 region has the DNA TGTGCCAGCAGCGTAGTTGGAGGGGCGATCGGCACAGATACGCAGTATTTT. Its translation is CASSVVGGAIGTDTQYF.

The CDR3 sequence is CASRSDSLFNYGYTF. As DNA, the CDR3 is TGTGCCAGCAGGAGCGACAGTCTCTTTAACTATGGCTACACCTTC. V is TRBV28 and J is TRBJ1-2; the D gene is possibly TRBD1 (5 bases). The ends were cut back, 6 bases at V and 1 base at J, with 15 bases in the middle. Germline V lookup: CDR1 MDHEN, CDR2 SYDVKM. This CDR3 region has 15 residues.

The gene calls are TRBV27 and TRBJ1-5; 8 bases map to TRBD1. From germline, CDR1 is MNHEY and CDR2 SMNVEV (reference sequence). The V gene end was trimmed by 3 bases and the J gene end by 0 bases; junction bases not matched to a gene: 4. This CDR3 is built from 16 residues. The CDR3, as DNA: TGTGCCAGCAGTTTGACCACAGGGGGTAGCAATCAGCCCCAGCATTTT. Its translation is CASSLTTGGSNQPQHF.

This chain connects TRBV6-1 to TRBJ2-7; the D gene is possibly TRBD1 (6 bases). Trimming left V 0 bases short and J 5 bases short, with 11 bases between. The CDR3 has 14 residues. The germline gives CDR1 MNHNS, CDR2 SASEGT. This chain's CDR3 is CASSEAGGGNEQYF. The CDR3 nucleotides are TGTGCCAGCAGTGAAGCTGGGGGCGGTAACGAGCAGTACTTC.

The rearrangement joins TRBV6-1 to TRBJ1-5; 8 bases align to TRBD1. Trimming at V came to 5 bases and at J to 7 bases, leaving 7 bases not matched to a gene. The CDR3 is 14 amino acids. CDR1 and CDR2 (germline): MNHNS, SASEGT. CDR3 in amino acids: CASSTIRGLQPQHF. The CDR3 DNA is TGTGCCAGCAGTACAATCAGGGGGCTGCAGCCCCAGCATTTT.

The CDR3 DNA follows: TGCGCCAGCAGCCAAGATACTAGCGGGGGGGCAGATACGCAGTATTTT. As protein: CASSQDTSGGADTQYF. V gene TRBV4-1 combines with J gene TRBJ2-3, with TRBD2 matching 13 bases. The CDR3 runs 16 residues. CDR1 is MGHRA and CDR2 is YSYEKL in the germline V gene. Trimming cost V 0 bases and J 4 bases; bases outside gene matches: 1.

This chain connects TRBV23-1 to TRBJ1-4; weak D call: TRBD1 (6 bases). TRBV23-1 is assigned to the ORF class and has an uncertain function. There are 14 residues in the CDR3. V was pared by 7 bases and J by 3 bases, with 12 bases between. In DNA form, the CDR3 reads TGCGCCAGCATAAAAGGGGGGGCTAATGAAAAACTGTTTTTT. Encoded protein: CASIKGGANEKLFF.

The rearrangement links TRBV7-2 to TRBJ2-7, with a tentative D call TRBD1 (5 bases). V dropped 1 base and J dropped 3 bases, with 10 bases sitting between them. Per the germline V gene, CDR1 is SGHTA and CDR2 is FQGNSA. This CDR3 comprises 14 residues. In nucleotides, the CDR3 is TGTGCCAGCAGCTTAGGCCCAGGGCACTACGAGCAGTACTTC. Its protein is CASSLGPGHYEQYF.

This chain connects TRBV6-1 to TRBJ2-7, with 9 bases matching TRBD1. The CDR3 consists of 13 residues. The V gene's germline CDR1 is MNHNS and CDR2 SASEGT. V was clipped by 6 bases and J by 3 bases; unmatched bases: 3. This CDR3 is CASRGQGSYEQYF. As DNA, the CDR3 is TGTGCCAGCAGAGGACAGGGGAGCTACGAGCAGTACTTC.